This T cell receptor (beta chain) stems from a study of Graves' ophthalmopathy and Graves' hyperthyroidism (dated by TCRdb to the late 2010s). Regarding the study in general: A patient counted as having stable hyperthyroidism if there was no progression to ophthalmopathy within 18 months of follow-up. A discovery set of more than 90 patients (43 ophthalmopathy, about 58 stable hyperthyroidism) was enrolled to explore V-J signatures distinguishing ophthalmopathy from hyperthyroidism. In roughly 6 hyperthyroidism patients, T-cell repertoires of thyroid tissue and blood were compared. After sampling, hyperthyroidism patients received methimazole starting at 30 mg daily, and ophthalmopathy patients received high-dose intravenous methylprednisolone. An independent validation cohort was composed of 18 hyperthyroidism patients and approximately 15 patients who later progressed from hyperthyroidism to ophthalmopathy. The study used TCR beta repertoire signatures to distinguish Graves' ophthalmopathy from Graves' hyperthyroidism and to predict progression to ophthalmopathy. In total, around 140 blood samples were TCR-sequenced: 40 to 45 ophthalmopathy, approximately 75 hyperthyroidism and some 17 hyperthyroidism-to-ophthalmopathy patients. Beyond this particular receptor, the publication reports: In validation, the model predicted ophthalmopathy progression with less than 71% sensitivity and about 73% specificity; 12 predicted patients were CT-confirmed with GO in a median of around 6 months. No statistical method was used to set the sample size in advance, and the investigators knew which group each participant was assigned to. The 13-signature model separated ophthalmopathy from stable hyperthyroidism with roughly 88% sensitivity and about 81% specificity in cross-validation, and 80%/75% in the test set. Among expanded thyroid clonotypes with frequency above 0.001, most also showed up in blood, which suggests that blood repertoires may reflect the thyroid immune response.

About this clonotype: Its binding antigen is unknown. Per-base quality was not reported, and no clone a single base away is much larger than it.

For repertoire sequencing, the TCR beta CDR3 regions were amplified from RNA transcripts. A first-round RT-PCR used HTBI primers with the Qiagen OneStep RT-PCR kit, followed by a second-round multiplex PCR, size selection and purification. Libraries were sequenced on an Illumina HiSeq2000 using paired-end 100 bp reads. The paper's data handling went like this. Reads were processed with SOAPnuke, discarding reads with adapters, uncalled bases, mean Phred below 15, or no exact constant-primer or identifier match. COPE v1.2.5 was used to merge the high-quality paired reads. Unique nucleotide sequences were defined as clonotypes and aligned to IMGT TRB V, D and J references using MiTCR v1.1. The analysis was limited to V-J combinations with a frequency above 0.0001, which together covered around 99% of the repertoires. A TCR clonal expansion and chaos score per V-J combination was defined as the ratio of F50 clonal expansion to chaos observed in the TCRdist matrix. Welch's t-statistics and random forest were used to narrow the features down to 10 to 15 V-J combinations, which were then fed into a naive Bayes classifier. Thyroid-blood repertoire similarity was quantified with the Morisita-Horn index. TCRdb itself trimmed the public reads at Q25 with fastp, ran MiXCR and retained productive beta chains. CDR3 protein sequences are deduplicated, and each keeps its most common genes and DNA. The V and J calls and clone size are TCRdb's, not the authors'. The sample records 900,000 to 1,200,000 distinct CDR3 sequences, around a third of which are singletons. The biggest ten clones account for 11% of the sample.

The hyperthyroidism patients were 18 to 65 years old and newly diagnosed, with a disease duration of less than 2 months. Patients were excluded if they had other autoimmune diseases, uncontrolled infections, pregnancy or lactation. Diagnosis was based on clinical symptoms, serum thyroxine, TRAb, thyroid ultrasound and orbital computed tomography. Trizol reagent was used to extract the total RNA, and its quality was then checked on an Agilent 2100 Bioanalyzer. Measured from the cysteine to the phenylalanine, the CDR3 is 15 residues long. Only CDR3 DNA is held: 45 bases, read in frame from base 1. Looking up the germline V gene yields CDR1 SGHRS and CDR2 YFSETQ. V lost 2 bases and J lost 0 bases; the stretch between them is 11 bases long.

Sequences were obtained from peripheral blood or thyroid tissue (not recorded which). The rearranged chain carries TRBV5-1 and TRBJ2-5; the D segment may tentatively be TRBD1 or TRBD2, each giving 6 matched bases. The TCR originated in an adult man with Graves' hyperthyroidism. The CDR3 region reads CASSFLGGYQETQYF. DNA sequence: TGCGCCAGCAGCTTTTTAGGGGGGTACCAAGAGACCCAGTACTTC.